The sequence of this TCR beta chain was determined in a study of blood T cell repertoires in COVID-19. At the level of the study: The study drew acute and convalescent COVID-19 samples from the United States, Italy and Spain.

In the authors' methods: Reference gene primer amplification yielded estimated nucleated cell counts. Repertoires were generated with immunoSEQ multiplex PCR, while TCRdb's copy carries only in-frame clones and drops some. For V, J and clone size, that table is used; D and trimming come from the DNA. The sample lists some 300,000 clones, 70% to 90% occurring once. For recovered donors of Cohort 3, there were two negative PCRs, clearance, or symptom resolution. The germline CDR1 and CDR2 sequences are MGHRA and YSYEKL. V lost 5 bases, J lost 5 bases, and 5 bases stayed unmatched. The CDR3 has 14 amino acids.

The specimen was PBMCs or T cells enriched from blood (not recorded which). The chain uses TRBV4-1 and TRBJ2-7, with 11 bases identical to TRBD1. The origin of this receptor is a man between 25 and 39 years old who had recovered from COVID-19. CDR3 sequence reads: CASSLGQGVDEQYF. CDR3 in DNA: TGCGCCAGCAGCTTGGGACAGGGGGTCGACGAGCAGTACTTC.